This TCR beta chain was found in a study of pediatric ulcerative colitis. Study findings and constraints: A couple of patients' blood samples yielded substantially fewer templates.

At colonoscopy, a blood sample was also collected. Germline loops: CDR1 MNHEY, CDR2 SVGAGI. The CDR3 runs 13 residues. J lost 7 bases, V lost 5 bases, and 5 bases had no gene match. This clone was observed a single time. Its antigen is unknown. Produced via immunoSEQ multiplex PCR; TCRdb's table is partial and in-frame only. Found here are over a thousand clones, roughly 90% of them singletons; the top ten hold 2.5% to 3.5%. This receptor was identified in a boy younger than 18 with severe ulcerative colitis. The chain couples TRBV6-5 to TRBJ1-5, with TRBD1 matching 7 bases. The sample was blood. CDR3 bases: TGTGCCAGCAGTACGACAGGGTGGCAGCCCCAGCATTTT. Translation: CASSTTGWQPQHF.